This entry lists 15 T cell receptor beta chains sequenced from one sample in a study of cytomegalovirus exposure and HLA in healthy donors. PCR employed 60 Vbeta and 13 Jbeta primers. The assay was immunoSEQ multiplex PCR, and TCRdb's table has in-frame clones only and misses some. Its table records 100,000 to 150,000 clones. The sequenced sample was PBMCs. The receptors derive from a middle-aged woman in good health and CMV-seropositive.

The rearrangement uses TRBV7-3 and TRBJ2-3; D is perhaps TRBD2 (5 bases). The CDR3 consists of 16 residues. V lost 5 bases and J lost 6, with 21 bases in between. Germline V gives CDR1 SGHTA, CDR2 FQGTGA. The CDR3 protein is CASSLNGGGLGDTQYF. As DNA, the CDR3 is TGTGCCAGCAGCCTAAACGGTGGCGGGTTAGGGGATACGCAGTATTTT.

The chain couples TRBV11-2 to TRBJ1-1; D call uncertain. Germline CDR1 SGHAT, CDR2 FQNNGV. CDR3 length: 12 residues. Trimming removed 6 bases from V and 7 bases from J, with 12 bases in between. CDR3 DNA sequence: TGTGCCAGCAGAACACTTGAGGGTGAAGCTTTCTTT. Translation: CASRTLEGEAFF. The full variable domain, with the rest looked up from reference TRBV11-2 and TRBJ1-1, is EAGVAQSPRYKIIEKRQSVAFWCNPISGHATLYWYQQILGQGPKLLIQFQNNGVVDDSQLPKDRFSAERLKGVDSTLKIQPAKLEDSAVYLCASRTLEGEAFFGQGTRLTVV.

V usage is TRBV7-9 and J usage is TRBJ1-5; D remains unclear. V was cut by 1 base and J by 1 base, with 8 bases left in between. Germline-derived CDR1 and CDR2 are SEHNR and FQNEAQ (reference sequence). The CDR3 extends over 15 amino acids. CDR3 protein: CASSLGGGSNQPQHF. The CDR3 nucleotides are TGTGCCAGCAGCTTAGGAGGTGGAAGCAATCAGCCCCAGCATTTT.

The CDR3 loop is CASSIDLSGRLTNTGELFF. CDR3 DNA sequence: TGTGCCAGCAGCATAGATCTTAGCGGGAGGTTAACGAACACCGGGGAGCTGTTTTTT. The chain employs TRBV13 and TRBJ2-2; 10 nucleotides line up with TRBD2. The CDR3 is 19 residues long. Per the germline V gene, CDR1 is PRHDT and CDR2 is FYEKMQ (reference sequence). The ends lost 5 bases at V and 0 bases at J; junction bases unmatched: 12.

V is TRBV6-6 and J is TRBJ2-1, with 11 bases that match TRBD1. The CDR3 length is 15 residues. The ends lost 4 bases at V and 7 bases at J; junction bases unmatched: 6. Germline assignment: CDR1 MNHNY and CDR2 SVGAGI (reference sequence). The CDR3 sequence is CASSWDRGGSNEQFF. CDR3 in DNA: TGTGCCAGCAGTTGGGACAGGGGGGGTTCGAATGAGCAGTTCTTC.

J is TRBJ1-1 and V is TRBV20-1, with unresolved D. Germline V lookup: CDR1 DFQATT, CDR2 SNEGSKA (reference sequence). The CDR3 covers 11 residues. The CDR3 DNA follows: TGCAGGGACGGGGAGACCACTGAAGCTTTCTTT. Its translation is CRDGETTEAFF.

The chain combines TRBV4-3 with TRBJ2-1; 7 positions match TRBD1. From germline, CDR1 is LGHNA and CDR2 YSLEER. V was clipped by 0 bases and J by 6 bases; unmatched bases: 11. CDR3 length equals 17 residues. DNA for the CDR3: TGCGCCAGCAGCCAAGATAGGACAGGTCGTACCGGCAATGAGCAGTTCTTC. This translates into CASSQDRTGRTGNEQFF.

CDR3 sequence (DNA): TGCGCCAGCAGCCAAAGAGTAGACATGGAGGTGAACACTGAAGCTTTCTTT. Encoded protein: CASSQRVDMEVNTEAFF. V is TRBV4-3 and J is TRBJ1-1; D remains ambiguous. This CDR3 spans 17 amino acids. Trimming stripped 2 bases from V and 0 bases from J, with 16 bases between. Per germline, CDR1 LGHNA and CDR2 YSLEER.

As regards this clone: Mismatch with germline at one junction end may stem from a read error. The chain combines TRBV11-2 with TRBJ1-2; 7 bases match TRBD1. The CDR3 contains 11 residues. Germline assignment: CDR1 SGHAT and CDR2 FQNNGV. The CDR3 spells CASSRGTAALF. The CDR3 DNA sequence: TGTGCCAGCAGCCGAGGGACAGCCGCTCTCTTC.

The genes are TRBV11-1 and TRBJ2-3; D unresolved. The CDR3 contains 15 residues. CDR1 is SGHAT, CDR2 FQDESV, per germline (reference sequence). The germline V and J ends were trimmed by 1 base and 1 base, with 9 bases remaining between them. CDR3 amino acids: CASSLDPSGTDTQYF. In DNA form, the CDR3 reads TGTGCCAGCAGCTTAGACCCTAGTGGCACAGATACGCAGTATTTT.

This chain joins TRBV15 and TRBJ2-7, with D perhaps TRBD2 (5 bases). Per germline, CDR1 LNHNV and CDR2 YYDKDF (reference sequence). The CDR3 contains 12 residues. The V end was cut by 8 bases, the J end by 2 bases, with 10 bases between. This chain's CDR3 is CATREGPYEQYF. The CDR3 DNA reads as TGTGCCACCCGCGAGGGCCCCTACGAGCAGTACTTC.

CDR3 DNA: TGTGCCAGCAGCTCCGCACTAGCGGGAGCAGGGCTTACGCAGTATTTT. Translation gives CASSSALAGAGLTQYF. This chain links TRBV7-9 with TRBJ2-3; TRBD2 aligns across 11 bases. This CDR3 spans 16 amino acids. From germline, CDR1 is SEHNR and CDR2 FQNEAQ (reference sequence). V shed 4 bases and J 8 bases; nucleotides not matched to a gene: 11.

The rearrangement uses TRBV19 and TRBJ1-5; D is unclear. The germline V gene encodes CDR1 LNHDA and CDR2 SQIVND (reference sequence). Trimming pared 4 bases from V and 5 bases from J, leaving 12 bases between. This CDR3 has 14 amino acids. CDR3 nucleotide sequence: TGTGCCAGTAGTAGCTACTTAATCGATCAGCCCCAGCATTTT. Its translation: CASSSYLIDQPQHF. The full variable domain, completed using reference TRBV19 and TRBJ1-5, is DGGITQSPKYLFRKEGQNVTLSCEQNLNHDAMYWYRQDPGQGLRLIYYSQIVNDFQKGDIAEGYSVSREKKESFPLTVTSAQKNPTAFYLCASSSYLIDQPQHFGDGTRLSIL.

The chain's CDR3 is CASSLSFAGGVETQYF. The CDR3, as DNA: TGTGCCAGCAGCTTATCGTTTGCAGGGGGCGTAGAGACCCAGTACTTC. The V and J genes are TRBV7-2 and TRBJ2-5; TRBD1 agrees at 8 bases. This CDR3 spans 16 amino acids. CDR1 is SGHTA and CDR2 is FQGNSA in the germline V gene. The J segment lost 4 bases and the V segment lost 2 bases, leaving 9 bases of the junction unmatched.

The chain couples TRBV11-1 to TRBJ2-1; possibly TRBD2 for D (6 bases). The ends were cut back, 5 bases at V and 10 bases at J, with 15 bases in the middle. Germline values: CDR1 SGHAT, CDR2 FQDESV (reference sequence). This CDR3 comprises 13 residues. Here the CDR3 DNA reads TGTGCCAGCAGCCCTCGGACTACCTCCGAGCAGTTCTTC. This encodes CASSPRTTSEQFF.